The 32 T cell receptor beta chains reported below all come from one sample, sequenced in a study of cytomegalovirus exposure and HLA in healthy donors. It was with 60 Vbeta and 13 Jbeta primers that the PCR ran. Assay used: immunoSEQ multiplex PCR; TCRdb lists only in-frame clones, some missing. This table lists around 50,000 clones. Sequenced sample: PBMCs. Receptors originate from a woman between 40 and 50 years old in good health and CMV-seronegative.

The chain joins TRBV5-1 to TRBJ2-5; D is uncertain. This CDR3 contains 15 residues. The germline V and J ends were trimmed by 4 bases and 3 bases, with 16 bases remaining between them. CDR1 is SGHRS and CDR2 is YFSETQ in the germline V gene. The CDR3 nucleotides read TGCGCCAGCAGCGGCGGAGCGAGCGCTGAAGAGACCCAGTACTTC. Translated: CASSGGASAEETQYF.

The chain links TRBV7-2 to TRBJ1-3; 7 nucleotides align to TRBD1. In germline, CDR1 is SGHTA, CDR2 FQGNSA. The CDR3 extends over 15 amino acids. V dropped 4 bases and J dropped 4; count of bases not matched to a gene: 7. CDR3 amino acids: CASSSTQGEGNTIYF. In DNA, the CDR3 is TGTGCCAGCAGCTCGACCCAGGGGGAAGGAAACACCATATATTTT.

The rearrangement uses TRBV5-8 and TRBJ2-7; D might be TRBD1 (8 bases). Germline CDR1 SGHTS, CDR2 YDEGEE. CDR3 size: 14 residues. The V gene lost 4 bases and the J gene lost 5 bases, with 16 bases spanning the gap. CDR3 sequence (DNA): TGTGCCAGCAGCGGTACAGGGGGGAGGGACGAGCAGTACTTC. It yields the protein CASSGTGGRDEQYF.

The rearrangement uses TRBV28 and TRBJ2-7; 7 positions match TRBD1. The trim removed 4 bases at V and 5 bases at J, leaving 5 bases unmatched. Per germline, CDR1 MDHEN and CDR2 SYDVKM. This CDR3 is built from 13 residues. CDR3 sequence: CASSYTTGDEQYF. The CDR3 DNA reads TGTGCCAGCAGTTATACAACAGGGGACGAGCAGTACTTC.

This chain links TRBV28 with TRBJ1-4; TRBD1 matches 7 bases. CDR1 and CDR2 (germline): MDHEN, SYDVKM. The trim removed 3 bases at V and 8 bases at J, leaving 12 bases unmatched. This CDR3 is built from 16 residues. CDR3 in DNA: TGTGCCAGCAGTTTCGTTACAGGGGCGCAGGTGGAAAAACTGTTTTTT. Protein sequence: CASSFVTGAQVEKLFF.

The chain has TRBV2 and TRBJ2-7; D remains ambiguous. CDR3 size: 14 residues. Germline CDR1 SNHLY, CDR2 FYNNEI. The V end was cut by 7 bases, the J end by 2 bases, with 15 bases between. The CDR3 DNA follows: TGTGCCAGCACCCGAGGCTCCCATACCTACGAGCAGTACTTC. Translated: CASTRGSHTYEQYF.

This chain links TRBV13 with TRBJ2-7; 14 bases map to TRBD2. Germline lookup yields CDR1 PRHDT and CDR2 FYEKMQ (reference sequence). The CDR3 totals 16 residues. After removal of 4 bases from V and 5 bases from J, the junction contained 7 bases not matched to a gene. This CDR3 reads CASSSRTSGRFDEQYF. DNA for the CDR3: TGTGCCAGCAGCTCCCGGACTAGCGGGAGGTTCGACGAGCAGTACTTC.

V and J are TRBV4-2 and TRBJ1-3; 8 positions match TRBD1. Germline loops: CDR1 LGHNA, CDR2 YNFKEQ. The V and J ends lost 0 bases and 3 bases, in that order; junction bases with no gene match: 7. The CDR3 loop spans 17 amino acids. The CDR3 DNA reads as TGTGCCAGCAGCCAAGATCTGAGGACAGGGCTTGGAAACACCATATATTTT. This gives the protein CASSQDLRTGLGNTIYF.

V is TRBV7-2 and J is TRBJ1-2, with D possibly TRBD1 on 6 matching bases. CDR1 and CDR2 from the germline V gene are SGHTA and FQGNSA. The CDR3 has 16 amino acids. Trimming removed 1 base at V and 8 bases at J, with 20 bases between. DNA of the CDR3: TGTGCCAGCAGCTTAGACCCTCAGGCCGTGGGGGCAGGCTACACCTTC. Translated, it gives CASSLDPQAVGAGYTF.

The V call is TRBV25-1, the J call TRBJ1-3; 8 bases line up with TRBD1. The CDR3 extends over 15 amino acids. Germline V gene sequence: CDR1 MGHDK, CDR2 SYGVNS. V trimming: 5 bases; J trimming: 1 base; junction bases outside the gene matches: 4. Here the CDR3 DNA reads TGTGCCAGCAGTAGGGGACAGGCGTCTGGAAACACCATATATTTT. Amino acid sequence: CASSRGQASGNTIYF. The entire variable domain, with the rest obtained from reference TRBV25-1 and TRBJ1-3, is as follows: EADIYQTPRYLVIGTGKKITLECSQTMGHDKMYWYQQDPGMELHLIHYSYGVNSTEKGDLSSESTVSRIRTEHFPLTLESARPSHTSQYLCASSRGQASGNTIYFGEGSWLTVV.

V gene TRBV19 combines with J gene TRBJ2-3, with D maybe TRBD2 (6 bases). The CDR3 runs 15 residues. The V end was cut by 9 bases, the J end by 4 bases, with 20 bases between. CDR1 and CDR2 (germline): LNHDA, SQIVND (reference sequence). The CDR3 DNA follows: TGTGCCAGCCGATTGGGGCGGGATAGCGCAGATACGCAGTATTTT. Amino acid sequence: CASRLGRDSADTQYF. Based on the CDR3 plus reference TRBV19 and TRBJ2-3, the full variable domain is DGGITQSPKYLFRKEGQNVTLSCEQNLNHDAMYWYRQDPGQGLRLIYYSQIVNDFQKGDIAEGYSVSREKKESFPLTVTSAQKNPTAFYLCASRLGRDSADTQYFGPGTRLTVL.

V gene TRBV18 combines with J gene TRBJ1-2; 7 bases line up with TRBD1. The CDR3 is made up of 13 amino acids. Germline V gene sequence: CDR1 KGHSH, CDR2 LQKENI. Unmatched junction bases numbered 3, after V lost 5 bases and J lost 3 bases. The CDR3 spells CASSEGAHYGYTF. DNA for the CDR3: TGTGCCAGCTCAGAGGGGGCTCACTATGGCTACACCTTC.

The rearrangement joins TRBV28 to TRBJ2-5, with 8 positions matching TRBD1. V gave up 3 bases and J gave up 2 bases; unmatched junction bases: 8. CDR3 length: 16 residues. Germline loops: CDR1 MDHEN, CDR2 SYDVKM. CDR3 amino acids: CASSFGRGPKQETQYF. Written as DNA, the CDR3 is TGTGCCAGCAGTTTCGGCAGGGGGCCGAAACAAGAGACCCAGTACTTC. Full variable domain (rest looked up from reference TRBV28 and TRBJ2-5): DVKVTQSSRYLVKRTGEKVFLECVQDMDHENMFWYRQDPGLGLRLIYFSYDVKMKEKGDIPEGYSVSREKKERFSLILESASTNQTSMYLCASSFGRGPKQETQYFGPGTRLLVL.

The chain carries TRBV6-5 and TRBJ2-1, with 15 bases fitting TRBD2. CDR1 is MNHEY, CDR2 SVGAGI, per germline. There are 14 residues in the CDR3. V shed 4 bases and J 14 bases; nucleotides not matched to a gene: 6. The CDR3 coding sequence is TGTGCCAGCAGTTTCGGGACTAGCGGGAGGCCGGAGTTCTTC. Its protein is CASSFGTSGRPEFF.

The chain employs TRBV6-5 and TRBJ1-6; D is unresolved. The germline gives CDR1 MNHEY, CDR2 SVGAGI. The CDR3 extends over 12 amino acids. The V gene lost 11 bases and the J gene lost 13 bases, with 18 bases spanning the gap. CDR3 amino acids: CAAGSNASPLHF. As DNA, the CDR3 is TGTGCCGCTGGTAGTAATGCTTCCCCCCTCCACTTT.

This sequence joins TRBV5-1 and TRBJ2-7; 9 nucleotides align to TRBD1. With 0 bases clipped from V and 7 bases from J, the junction kept 5 bases outside the gene matches. CDR1 and CDR2 from the germline V gene are SGHRS and YFSETQ. The CDR3 runs to 14 residues. The CDR3 DNA follows: TGCGCCAGCAGCTTGGACAGGGGGCCTTATGAGCAGTACTTC. It is translated as CASSLDRGPYEQYF.

The chain joins TRBV7-6 to TRBJ2-3; 11 bases are a match to TRBD2. The junction had 8 bases not matched to a gene; V was cut back by 4 bases and J by 2 bases. The germline CDR1 and CDR2 sequences are SGHVS and FNYEAQ. The CDR3 is 17 amino acids. The CDR3 sequence is CASSSDLAGGPTDTQYF. As DNA, the CDR3 is TGTGCCAGCAGCTCCGACCTAGCGGGAGGCCCCACAGATACGCAGTATTTT.

V usage is TRBV5-6 and J usage is TRBJ1-2; 7 bases match TRBD1. Germline V gives CDR1 SGHDT, CDR2 YYEEEE. V lost 6 bases and J lost 3; bases outside the gene matches: 11. The CDR3 runs to 15 residues. CDR3 sequence: CASIPATGSHYGYTF. The DNA for the CDR3 is TGTGCCAGCATCCCAGCGACAGGGTCCCACTATGGCTACACCTTC.

The chain employs TRBV18 and TRBJ2-5; D is unresolved. Germline loops: CDR1 KGHSH, CDR2 LQKENI. V was pared by 3 bases and J by 4 bases, with 3 bases between. CDR3 length: 11 amino acids. The CDR3 protein is CASSPLETQYF. CDR3 sequence (DNA): TGTGCCAGCTCACCCTTAGAGACCCAGTACTTC.

The rearrangement uses TRBV5-1 and TRBJ1-1; D is possibly TRBD1 (5 bases). The germline gives CDR1 SGHRS, CDR2 YFSETQ. The CDR3 is 14 residues long. The V end was cut by 2 bases, the J end by 5 bases, with 13 bases between. In nucleotides, the CDR3 is TGCGCCAGCAGCTTCCGGGGCGCGGGGACTGAAGCTTTCTTT. Its translation is CASSFRGAGTEAFF.

This chain joins TRBV4-2 and TRBJ2-5; 10 bases are a match to TRBD2. Germline CDR1 LGHNA, CDR2 YNFKEQ. CDR3 length equals 16 residues. V dropped 1 base and J dropped 5; count of bases not matched to a gene: 7. The CDR3: CASSQVGTSGTETQYF. The CDR3 DNA reads TGTGCCAGCAGCCAAGTAGGTACTAGCGGGACGGAGACCCAGTACTTC.

The gene calls are TRBV27 and TRBJ1-5; 7 nucleotides match TRBD1. CDR3 length: 14 residues. The junction had 4 bases not matched to a gene; V was cut back by 8 bases and J by 0 bases. CDR1 is MNHEY, CDR2 SMNVEV, per germline (reference sequence). CDR3 DNA sequence: TGTGCCAGCGACAGGGCCATTAGCAATCAGCCCCAGCATTTT. As protein: CASDRAISNQPQHF.

The chain is built from TRBV19 and TRBJ1-1; 7 positions agree with TRBD1. The J segment lost 5 bases and the V segment lost 5 bases, leaving 5 bases of the junction unmatched. CDR1 is LNHDA, CDR2 SQIVND, per germline (reference sequence). CDR3 size: 13 residues. The CDR3 is CASSPQGTTEAFF. The CDR3 region has the DNA TGTGCCAGTAGTCCACAGGGGACGACTGAAGCTTTCTTT.

The J gene is TRBJ2-7, the V gene TRBV28, with 7 positions matching TRBD2. Trimming took 7 bases from V and 3 from J; bases not matched to a gene: 3. Per the germline V gene, CDR1 is MDHEN and CDR2 is SYDVKM. There are 12 residues in the CDR3. CDR3 loop: CASTSGLYEQYF. The CDR3 DNA is TGTGCCAGCACTAGCGGACTCTACGAGCAGTACTTC.

This chain links TRBV18 with TRBJ2-5; 7 bases are shared with TRBD1. This CDR3 spans 14 amino acids. The V segment lost 4 bases and the J segment 1 base; nucleotides outside the gene matches: 3. Looked up from germline, CDR1 is KGHSH and CDR2 is LQKENI. The CDR3 bases are TGTGCCAGCTCACTCTACAGGGGCCAAGAGACCCAGTACTTC. This encodes CASSLYRGQETQYF. The whole variable domain, filled in from reference TRBV18 and TRBJ2-5, reads NAGVMQNPRHLVRRRGQEARLRCSPMKGHSHVYWYRQLPEEGLKFMVYLQKENIIDESGMPKERFSAEFPKEGPSILRIQQVVRGDSAAYFCASSLYRGQETQYFGPGTRLLVL.

The chain recombines TRBV27 with TRBJ2-7; 11 bases are a match to TRBD2. Germline CDR1 is MNHEY and CDR2 is SMNVEV (reference sequence). This CDR3 has 14 residues. The J segment lost 7 bases and the V segment lost 6 bases, leaving 8 bases of the junction unmatched. The CDR3 bases are TGTGCCAGCAGCTTACTAGCGGGAGTCTCGGAGCAGTACTTC. Its translation is CASSLLAGVSEQYF.

The genes are TRBV4-3 and TRBJ2-1, with D perhaps TRBD1 (6 bases). V was shortened by 4 bases and J by 5 bases, with 9 bases between the two germline ends. Germline CDR1 LGHNA, CDR2 YSLEER. The CDR3 totals 13 residues. Here the CDR3 reads CASSRGQNNEQFF. In nucleotides, the CDR3 is TGCGCCAGCAGCCGCGGACAGAACAATGAGCAGTTCTTC.

The CDR3 bases are TGTGCCAGCACCAGAGACAGGGGGAACACTGAAGCTTTCTTT. It codes for CASTRDRGNTEAFF. This chain connects TRBV6-5 to TRBJ1-1, with 8 bases fitting TRBD1. From germline, CDR1 is MNHEY and CDR2 SVGAGI. The junction had 5 bases not matched to a gene; V was cut back by 7 bases and J by 1 base. The CDR3 sequence is 14 residues long.

This chain uses TRBV11-2 with TRBJ2-5; D is uncertain. V shed 5 bases and J shed 1 base, with 14 bases lying between them. This CDR3 has 15 residues. The germline V gene encodes CDR1 SGHAT and CDR2 FQNNGV. The CDR3 bases are TGTGCCAGCAGCCTGAGCACCGGTCCCCAAGAGACCCAGTACTTC. Its protein product is CASSLSTGPQETQYF.

V is TRBV7-2 and J is TRBJ1-2; 7 nucleotides agree with TRBD1. CDR1 is SGHTA, CDR2 FQGNSA, per germline. The trim removed 5 bases at V and 4 bases at J, leaving 7 bases unmatched. CDR3 length: 14 residues. Written as DNA, the CDR3 is TGTGCCAGCAGCATCCGGGACAGCAGCTATGGCTACACCTTC. Translated: CASSIRDSSYGYTF.

The chain combines TRBV28 with TRBJ2-7; 9 bases agree with TRBD2. The CDR3 is 17 residues long. Germline V gene lookup returns CDR1 MDHEN and CDR2 SYDVKM. V was clipped by 4 bases and J by 2 bases; unmatched bases: 12. The CDR3 DNA follows: TGTGCCAGCAGTTCCGGGGTTAGCGGGAGAGGGACCTACGAGCAGTACTTC. This sequence encodes CASSSGVSGRGTYEQYF.

V and J are TRBV19 and TRBJ1-4, with D possibly being TRBD1 (6 bases). Between the trimmed V and J ends, which lost 5 bases and 0 bases, there was a span of 13 bases. Germline loops: CDR1 LNHDA, CDR2 SQIVND (reference sequence). The CDR3 runs 16 residues. The CDR3 DNA is TGTGCCAGTAGTTTACAGGGTCCTGCAACTAATGAAAAACTGTTTTTT. It is translated as CASSLQGPATNEKLFF. Complete variable domain (other parts from reference TRBV19 and TRBJ1-4): DGGITQSPKYLFRKEGQNVTLSCEQNLNHDAMYWYRQDPGQGLRLIYYSQIVNDFQKGDIAEGYSVSREKKESFPLTVTSAQKNPTAFYLCASSLQGPATNEKLFFGSGTQLSVL.